The 5 T cell receptor beta chains listed next were all sequenced from one sample in a study of blood T cell repertoires in COVID-19. The repertoire was sequenced with immunoSEQ multiplex PCR; TCRdb's copy has only in-frame clones and lacks some. This sample carries under 250,000 clones, more than 85% of them seen once, and the ten largest clones take around 0.84%. The sample was peripheral blood. These receptors were collected from a man aged 55 to 69 with COVID-19, enrolled during active disease.

The gene calls are TRBV28 and TRBJ2-1, with TRBD1 identical over 8 bases. CDR3 size: 15 residues. V lost 6 bases to trimming and J lost 1 base; unmatched junction nucleotides: 5. The V gene's germline CDR1 is MDHEN and CDR2 SYDVKM. CDR3 bases: TGTGCCAGCAGCCCCGGGACAGGTTCCTACAATGAGCAGTTCTTC. This translates into CASSPGTGSYNEQFF.

The chain recombines TRBV29-1 with TRBJ1-4; TRBD1 matches at 7 bases. Trimming removed 6 bases from V and 8 bases from J; junction bases left unmatched: 9. Germline V gives CDR1 SQVTM, CDR2 ANQGSEA. The length of the CDR3 is 13 residues. The chain's CDR3 is CSVLTGKVEKLFF. DNA of the CDR3: TGCAGCGTCTTGACAGGGAAGGTGGAAAAACTGTTTTTT.

The chain employs TRBV4-3 and TRBJ1-1; the match to TRBD1 covers 7 bases. Germline V CDR1 and CDR2: LGHNA, YSLEER. Trimming took 2 bases from V and 11 from J; bases not matched to a gene: 11. CDR3 size: 14 residues. CDR3 region: CASSQSLTGERAFF. CDR3 coding DNA: TGCGCCAGCAGCCAATCCCTTACAGGGGAGAGGGCTTTCTTT.

The chain has TRBV15 and TRBJ2-6, with D possibly TRBD1 on 6 matching bases. The CDR3 runs 18 residues. V lost 2 bases to trimming and J lost 2 bases, with 16 bases between them. Per germline, CDR1 LNHNV and CDR2 YYDKDF (reference sequence). CDR3 in DNA: TGTGCCACCAGCAGAAAACTTGGCAGGGGAACTGGGGCCAACGTCCTGACTTTC. It yields the protein CATSRKLGRGTGANVLTF. Variable domain in full (rest from reference TRBV15 and TRBJ2-6): DAMVIQNPRYQVTQFGKPVTLSCSQTLNHNVMYWYQQKSSQAPKLLFHYYDKDFNNEADTPDNFQSRRPNTSFCFLDIRSPGLGDTAMYLCATSRKLGRGTGANVLTFGAGSRLTVL.

The chain has TRBV11-2 and TRBJ2-1; weak D call: TRBD2 (5 bases). This CDR3 is 16 amino acids long. Trimming pared 5 bases from V and 0 bases from J, leaving 14 bases between. Germline CDR1 reads SGHAT; CDR2 reads FQNNGV. CDR3 region: CASSPLRGSSYNEQFF. For the CDR3, the DNA is TGTGCCAGCAGCCCCCTTCGGGGAAGCTCCTACAATGAGCAGTTCTTC.